Detailed here is one T cell receptor beta chain. What it recognizes is unknown. This CDR3 is built from 13 residues. Germline V gives CDR1 MGHDK, CDR2 SYGVNS. Trimming removed 7 bases from V and 2 bases from J, with 11 bases in between. These data are taken from a study of CD8+CD57+ T cells in acquired aplastic anemia. Study context: DNA per sorted CD4+ or CD8+ sample ranged about 0.19 to 30 ug, averaging approximately 3.3 ug.

The study's findings and limits: Comparison of patients with controls identified 25 to 35 shared CD8+ CDR3 sequences. Patients versus controls showed no significant CD8+ Simpson's diversity difference.

Profiles of TCR beta VDJ and CDR3 were generated from a genomic DNA template. TCRdb re-called the reads with MiXCR, one entry per CDR3 protein. The sample shows fewer than 200,000 distinct CDR3 sequences, around half of them seen only once. Patients who underwent sequencing had shown CD8+CD57+ cell expansion by flow cytometry. No therapy was given to patients before blood sampling. The sequence was collected from a human donor with aplastic anemia. The sequencing input was sorted CD4+, CD8+, or CD8+CD57+ T cells (not recorded which) from PBMCs. The V and J genes are TRBV25-1 and TRBJ1-2, with D unresolved. The CDR3 protein is CASTRFSNYGYTF. CDR3 coding DNA: TGTGCCAGCACACGATTTTCAAACTATGGCTACACCTTC.